Here is one TCR beta chain with its context. This clone was detected only once. Its antigen is unknown. No base quality information exists; no much larger clone differs at one position. The CDR3 goes from the cysteine to the phenylalanine over 16 residues. Of the read, only the CDR3 DNA is kept; its 48 bases are in frame from base 1. The V and J ends are trimmed by 0 bases and 4 bases, leaving 16 bases between them. The germline V gene sets CDR1 to SGHVS and CDR2 to FNYEAQ. Taken with the paper, the label for time point translates to: baseline before first vaccination. The treatment or condition label, read with the paper, signifies: meningococcal conjugate vaccine given as trial control. Samples from vaccinated people were obtained from the UK trials COV001 and COV002, which included a single-blind randomized controlled phase 2/3 trial of AZD1222 (ChAdOx1 nCoV-19) in healthy adults. For TCRbeta chain sequencing, PBMC samples from trial participants were taken at day 0 and at day 28 after the second dose.

The CDR3 regions of human TCRbeta chains were analyzed by immunosequencing. As for how the authors treated the data: Repertoire TCRs were checked for matches against a reference library of SARS-CoV-2-specific TCRs that had been generated using the MIRA antigen-specificity platform. Breadth was defined as the fraction of unique TCRs that were SARS-CoV-2-associated, and depth was defined as the fraction of total T cells that were SARS-CoV-2-associated. Using the MIRA data, each spike-specific TCR was assigned both to the spike region to which the TCR was reactive and to a CD4 or CD8 class. Log10-transformed breadth and depth values were compared by one-way ANOVA with Sidak's multiple comparisons tests. The table comes from immuneACCESS by way of TCRdb, which keeps in-frame sequences with V and J called. Part of the clones is missing from these tables; in studies checked, under half for an unresolved V gene and the rest for unknown reasons. For V, J and clone size, that table is used; D and trimming come from the DNA. The sample table holds 120,000 to 150,000 clones, of which approximately 85% were seen once. The ten top clones hold about 4% of the sample.

These data are taken from a study of T cell responses to AZD1222 COVID-19 vaccine (dated by TCRdb to about 2021). Study-wide context: TCR sequencing was performed for roughly 240 trial participants, of whom 200 to 210 were given two doses of AZD1222 and some 26 were given two doses of MenACWY control vaccine. Trial participants were enrolled by age into subgroups of 18-55, 56-69 and 70-plus years, and around 150, 28 and 57 TCR-sequenced participants, respectively, were included in these subgroups. On the study overall, not on this receptor specifically: Reportedly, close to half of the unique spike-specific TCRs recognized epitopes lying outside the regions that are mutated in the B.1.351 and B.1.1.7 variants. Conclusions about previously exposed vaccinees were limited because only 6 or 7 AZD1222 recipients were SARS-CoV-2 seropositive at baseline. Participants were mostly white British, with more females than males. The authors suggested clonal diversity may have been underestimated. After two AZD1222 doses, spike-specific TCR breadth and depth were significantly higher than at day 0 and than in MenACWY recipients. The 56-69-year group was small, and its depth increase did not reach significance, likely because of low power. The whole spike protein was spanned by vaccine-associated CD4 TCRs, and dominant responses were seen in regions 160-218 and 743-854. Because no day 14 peak-response samples were available, the repertoires could be characterized only after the peak T cell response.

This TCR came from an adult in good health. The rearranged chain carries TRBV7-6 and TRBJ2-7; the D region possibly corresponds to TRBD2 (6 bases align). The input for sequencing was peripheral blood, taken on day 0 of MenACWY control vaccination. The nucleotide sequence is given as TGTGCCAGCAGCTTAGCGTCCGGGGGACCTACGTACGAGCAGTACTTC. The translation is CASSLASGGPTYEQYF.